Below are 2 T cell receptor beta chains sequenced from a single sample in a study of T cells in narcolepsy. Sequencing was performed with immunoSEQ multiplex PCR; in TCRdb, only in-frame clones are kept and a portion is missing. The sample holds some 16,000 clones, roughly 87% seen once. Sequencing input: memory (CD45RA-) CD4+ T cells from blood. These receptors were taken from a human donor in good health.

This chain uses TRBV6-5 with TRBJ2-1; TRBD2 matches at 9 bases. The ends lost 0 bases at V and 2 bases at J; junction bases unmatched: 2. The CDR3 spans 16 residues. The V gene's germline CDR1 is MNHEY and CDR2 SVGAGI. The CDR3 DNA reads as TGTGCCAGCAGTTACTCTCTAGCGGGGACCTACAATGAGCAGTTCTTC. Translating gives CASSYSLAGTYNEQFF.

The J gene is TRBJ1-3, the V gene TRBV7-6; no reliable D call. The CDR3 length is 13 residues. Trimming stripped 2 bases from V and 3 bases from J, with 5 bases between. The V gene's germline CDR1 is SGHVS and CDR2 FNYEAQ. In DNA, the CDR3 is TGTGCCAGCAGCTTAAGGGATGGAAACACCATATATTTT. Encoded protein: CASSLRDGNTIYF. Filled out from reference TRBV7-6 and TRBJ1-3, the complete variable domain reads GAGVSQSPRYKVTKRGQDVALRCDPISGHVSLYWYRQALGQGPEFLTYFNYEAQQDKSGLPNDRFSAERPEGSISTLTIQRTEQRDSAMYRCASSLRDGNTIYFGEGSWLTVV.